A single sample is the source of the 27 T cell receptor beta chains below, sequenced in a study of chemoradiotherapy in HPV16-positive cancers. Generated by immunoSEQ multiplex PCR, the TCRdb table keeps only in-frame clones and is missing some. Of 55,000 to 85,000 clones in the sample, about 88% were seen once. Sample: blood, taken from a patient who underwent chemoradiotherapy. Receptor source: a human donor with HPV-associated anogenital cancer.

The rearrangement links TRBV28 to TRBJ1-6, with D unresolved. CDR3 length: 16 amino acids. Germline CDR1 MDHEN, CDR2 SYDVKM. Trimming shortened V by 6 bases and J by 5 bases, and 17 bases separated the two germline ends. Here the CDR3 reads CASRSGQWANNSPLHF. The CDR3 nucleotides read TGTGCCAGCAGGTCGGGTCAGTGGGCTAATAATTCACCCCTCCACTTT.

This chain links TRBV9 with TRBJ2-1; 11 nucleotides agree with TRBD2. Unmatched junction bases numbered 16, after V lost 0 bases and J lost 11 bases. Germline assignment: CDR1 SGDLS and CDR2 YYNGEE. This CDR3 comprises 18 residues. CDR3 residues: CASSVDFPGASGRTKQFF. CDR3 DNA: TGTGCCAGCAGCGTAGATTTCCCGGGGGCTAGCGGGAGGACCAAGCAGTTCTTC.

V is TRBV19 and J is TRBJ2-1, with TRBD1 identical over 12 bases. Germline V lookup: CDR1 LNHDA, CDR2 SQIVND (reference sequence). V was clipped by 7 bases and J by 9 bases; unmatched bases: 7. This CDR3 comprises 14 residues. The CDR3 nucleotides are TGTGCCAGTAAAATGGGACAGGGGGCATCTGAGCAGTTCTTC. Amino acid sequence: CASKMGQGASEQFF.

V is TRBV10-2 and J is TRBJ2-7; D not certain. From germline, CDR1 is WSHSY and CDR2 SAAADI. The CDR3 runs 13 residues. Trimming stripped 6 bases from V and 3 bases from J, with 12 bases between. CDR3 sequence: CASSPTSYYEQYF. CDR3 bases: TGCGCCAGCAGCCCTACGAGTTACTACGAGCAGTACTTC.

The chain uses TRBV19 and TRBJ2-2; TRBD1 might be the D (6 bases). With 4 bases removed from V and 5 bases from J, the gap between germline ends came to 14 bases. The CDR3 has 15 residues. Germline V lookup: CDR1 LNHDA, CDR2 SQIVND (reference sequence). The CDR3 loop reads CASSRRTERTGELFF. The CDR3 DNA sequence: TGTGCCAGTAGTAGACGGACAGAACGGACCGGGGAGCTGTTTTTT.

The chain joins TRBV10-3 to TRBJ1-2; weak D call: TRBD1 (6 bases). The germline V and J ends were trimmed by 2 bases and 3 bases, with 16 bases remaining between them. The CDR3 is 16 amino acids. Germline V CDR1 and CDR2: ENHRY, SYGVKD. The DNA for the CDR3 is TGTGCCATCAGTGAGAACACCCAGGGGACCTACTATGGCTACACCTTC. Amino acid sequence: CAISENTQGTYYGYTF.

This chain uses TRBV6-1 with TRBJ1-1, with unresolved D. Trimming stripped 4 bases from V and 5 bases from J, with 11 bases between. CDR1 is MNHNS and CDR2 is SASEGT in the germline V gene. This CDR3 is built from 13 residues. The CDR3 region is CASSVTVGTEAFF. The CDR3 region has the DNA TGTGCCAGCAGTGTAACGGTGGGGACTGAAGCTTTCTTT.

V and J are TRBV10-2 and TRBJ2-1; no clear D gene. The CDR3 loop spans 15 amino acids. The germline V gene encodes CDR1 WSHSY and CDR2 SAAADI. Deletions cut 0 bases from V and 4 bases from J, with 10 bases between. The CDR3 DNA reads as TGCGCCAGCAGTGAGTCGCGCTTAGGGTACAATGAGCAGTTCTTC. Amino acids: CASSESRLGYNEQFF.

The genes are TRBV19 and TRBJ2-6; 15 bases match TRBD2. This CDR3 region has 19 residues. The trim removed 1 base at V and 2 bases at J, leaving 3 bases unmatched. Germline V lookup: CDR1 LNHDA, CDR2 SQIVND (reference sequence). The CDR3 is CASSIGRTSGGAGANVLTF. CDR3 DNA: TGTGCCAGTAGTATAGGTCGGACTAGCGGGGGGGCTGGGGCCAACGTCCTGACTTTC.

This chain uses TRBV28 with TRBJ1-5; tentatively, D is TRBD1 (5 bases). V was clipped by 6 bases and J by 4 bases, with 13 bases between them. The CDR3 has 14 residues. Germline values: CDR1 MDHEN, CDR2 SYDVKM. The CDR3 nucleotides read TGTGCCAGCAGCTCGACAGTAGGGAATCAGCCCCAGCATTTT. Protein product: CASSSTVGNQPQHF.

The genes are TRBV5-5 and TRBJ2-7; a weak D match, TRBD1 (6 bases). Germline V gene lookup returns CDR1 SGHKS and CDR2 YYEKEE (reference sequence). The CDR3 is 15 residues long. V lost 0 bases, J lost 0 bases, and 10 bases lay in between. This CDR3 reads CASSLVADSSYEQYF. The CDR3 DNA reads TGTGCCAGCAGCTTGGTGGCGGACAGCTCCTACGAGCAGTACTTC. Complete variable domain (other parts from reference TRBV5-5 and TRBJ2-7): DAGVTQSPTHLIKTRGQQVTLRCSPISGHKSVSWYQQVLGQGPQFIFQYYEKEERGRGNFPDRFSARQFPNYSSELNVNALLLGDSALYLCASSLVADSSYEQYFGPGTRLTVT.

This sequence joins TRBV19 and TRBJ1-1; D gene uncertain. The CDR3 is 15 residues long. Germline CDR1 and CDR2: LNHDA and SQIVND (reference sequence). V was trimmed by 6 bases and J by 3 bases, leaving 17 bases between them. The CDR3 nucleotides are TGTGCCAGTAGCAACAGAGTCGGTACCGACACTGAAGCTTTCTTT. As protein: CASSNRVGTDTEAFF. Based on the CDR3 plus reference TRBV19 and TRBJ1-1, the full variable domain is DGGITQSPKYLFRKEGQNVTLSCEQNLNHDAMYWYRQDPGQGLRLIYYSQIVNDFQKGDIAEGYSVSREKKESFPLTVTSAQKNPTAFYLCASSNRVGTDTEAFFGQGTRLTVV.

The genes are TRBV6-1 and TRBJ2-7; the match to TRBD2 covers 7 bases. This CDR3 has 14 amino acids. Germline V gene data show CDR1 as MNHNS and CDR2 as SASEGT. The ends lost 4 bases at V and 0 bases at J; junction bases unmatched: 3. CDR3 in DNA: TGTGCCAGCAGTGGGGGCGGGAGCTCCTACGAGCAGTACTTC. Its translation is CASSGGGSSYEQYF.

The V call is TRBV27, the J call TRBJ1-1; 8 nucleotides match TRBD1. The trim removed 4 bases at V and 0 bases at J, leaving 4 bases unmatched. CDR3 length equals 15 residues. Germline V gene lookup returns CDR1 MNHEY and CDR2 SMNVEV (reference sequence). The CDR3 region is CASSSAGGVNTEAFF. CDR3 coding DNA: TGTGCCAGCAGTTCGGCAGGGGGCGTGAACACTGAAGCTTTCTTT.

V usage is TRBV28 and J usage is TRBJ2-6, with D unresolved. This CDR3 has 14 residues. Germline values: CDR1 MDHEN, CDR2 SYDVKM. V was shortened by 4 bases and J by 3 bases, with 7 bases between the two germline ends. The CDR3 coding sequence is TGTGCCAGCAGTTCCCCCGTTGGGGCCAACGTCCTGACTTTC. This gives the protein CASSSPVGANVLTF.

The chain employs TRBV4-2 and TRBJ2-1; 15 nucleotides match TRBD2. This CDR3 region has 17 residues. V trimming: 6 bases; J trimming: 9 bases; junction bases outside the gene matches: 12. Germline CDR1 and CDR2: LGHNA and YNFKEQ. The CDR3 region has the DNA TGTGCCAGCAGTCGAAGTAGGGGACTAGCGGGAGGTGGTGAGCAGTTCTTC. Translated, it gives CASSRSRGLAGGGEQFF.

The chain has TRBV7-6 and TRBJ1-4; 8 nucleotides match TRBD1. This CDR3 has 16 residues. V dropped 5 bases and J dropped 3; count of bases not matched to a gene: 8. Germline V CDR1 and CDR2: SGHVS, FNYEAQ. The CDR3 DNA reads TGTGCCAGCAGCAGGGTCACAGGGGGAGCTAATGAAAAACTGTTTTTT. Its protein product is CASSRVTGGANEKLFF.

Details on this clone: A junction end diverges from the germline sequence, so it may reflect a read error. This sample includes further DNA sequences coding for the same CDR3. V usage is TRBV13 and J usage is TRBJ1-1; 8 bases fit TRBD1. The germline gives CDR1 PRHDT, CDR2 FYEKMQ (reference sequence). The CDR3 is 14 amino acids. The CDR3 here is CASSKGDRGTEAFF. As DNA, the CDR3 is TGTGCCAGCAGTAAGGGAGACAGGGGCACTGAAGCCTTCTTT.

The rearrangement joins TRBV6-5 to TRBJ1-6; D is ambiguous. The CDR3 extends over 15 amino acids. Trimming left V 2 bases short and J 9 bases short, with 14 bases between. Germline V lookup: CDR1 MNHEY, CDR2 SVGAGI. CDR3 region: CASSYGGSFSSPLHF. The DNA for the CDR3 is TGTGCCAGCAGTTACGGTGGCAGCTTTTCTTCACCCCTCCACTTT.

The chain uses TRBV5-6 and TRBJ1-6; a possible D gene is TRBD1 (6 bases). The CDR3 has 18 amino acids. Trimming left V 3 bases short and J 0 bases short, with 16 bases between. Per germline, CDR1 SGHDT and CDR2 YYEEEE. The CDR3 DNA sequence: TGTGCCAGCAGCTCGAAGATGCTGACAGGCTCCTATAATTCACCCCTCCACTTT. Translated: CASSSKMLTGSYNSPLHF.

The chain is built from TRBV4-1 and TRBJ1-1, with D unclear. V was trimmed by 1 base and J by 1 base, leaving 10 bases between them. The V gene's germline CDR1 is MGHRA and CDR2 YSYEKL. The CDR3 consists of 15 residues. The CDR3 loop reads CASSQGSGGNTEAFF. Here the CDR3 DNA reads TGCGCCAGCAGCCAAGGTTCGGGAGGGAACACTGAAGCTTTCTTT.

V and J are TRBV20-1 and TRBJ2-7, with TRBD1 identical over 7 bases. Germline CDR1 reads DFQATT; CDR2 reads SNEGSKA (reference sequence). This CDR3 contains 11 residues. The V and J ends lost 8 bases and 4 bases, in that order; junction bases with no gene match: 5. The CDR3 protein is CSLRQGYEQYF. The DNA of the CDR3 is TGCAGTCTAAGACAGGGTTACGAGCAGTACTTC.

This clone has a handful of counts. The chain links TRBV4-1 to TRBJ1-1; unclear D gene. V was cut by 3 bases and J by 4 bases, with 9 bases left in between. CDR3 length equals 13 residues. Germline loops: CDR1 MGHRA, CDR2 YSYEKL. The CDR3 region is CASSHLGGTEAFF. CDR3 in DNA: TGCGCCAGCAGCCATCTCGGCGGCACTGAAGCTTTCTTT.

As DNA, the CDR3 is TGTGCCAGCAGTGAAGGTGTTTGGACAGGGCGTGCCTATGGCTACACCTTC. Amino acid sequence: CASSEGVWTGRAYGYTF. The genes are TRBV6-1 and TRBJ1-2, with 8 bases lining up with TRBD1. CDR3 length equals 17 residues. Germline-derived CDR1 and CDR2 are MNHNS and SASEGT. The ends lost 1 base at V and 4 bases at J; junction bases unmatched: 11.

The rearrangement links TRBV6-1 to TRBJ2-7; unclear D gene. Trimming took off 5 bases at V and 4 bases at J, with 6 bases between the two ends. This CDR3 region has 11 residues. The germline V gene encodes CDR1 MNHNS and CDR2 SASEGT. CDR3 sequence (DNA): TGTGCCAGCAGTCAGCTATACGAGCAGTACTTC. This sequence encodes CASSQLYEQYF.

The rearrangement links TRBV5-5 to TRBJ1-1, with no clear D. Germline-derived CDR1 and CDR2 are SGHKS and YYEKEE (reference sequence). Trimming removed 1 base at V and 0 bases at J, with 10 bases between. This CDR3 is built from 15 residues. The CDR3 sequence is CASSLYGSLNTEAFF. CDR3 nucleotides: TGTGCCAGCAGCTTGTATGGCAGCTTGAACACTGAAGCTTTCTTT.

The gene calls are TRBV4-1 and TRBJ2-7; possibly TRBD1 or TRBD2 for D (5 bases each). The germline V and J ends were trimmed by 0 bases and 6 bases, with 12 bases remaining between them. The length of the CDR3 is 14 residues. CDR1 is MGHRA, CDR2 YSYEKL, per germline. The DNA for the CDR3 is TGCGCCAGCAGCCAAGAGAGAGGGGTGGGCGAGCAGTACTTC. Translating gives CASSQERGVGEQYF.